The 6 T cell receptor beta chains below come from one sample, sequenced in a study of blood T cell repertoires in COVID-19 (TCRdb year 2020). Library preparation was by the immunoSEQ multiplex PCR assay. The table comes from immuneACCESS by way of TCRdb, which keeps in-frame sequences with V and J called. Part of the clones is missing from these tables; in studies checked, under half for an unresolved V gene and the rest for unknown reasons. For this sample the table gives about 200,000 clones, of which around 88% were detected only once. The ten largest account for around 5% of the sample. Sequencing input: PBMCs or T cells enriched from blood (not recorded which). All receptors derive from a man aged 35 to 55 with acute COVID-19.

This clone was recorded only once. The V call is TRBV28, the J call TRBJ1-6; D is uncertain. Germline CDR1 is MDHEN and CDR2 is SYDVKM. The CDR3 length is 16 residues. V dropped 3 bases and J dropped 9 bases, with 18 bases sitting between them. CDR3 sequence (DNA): TGTGCCAGCAGTTTTACCACCCGGGGATATGGTTCACCCCTCCACTTT. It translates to CASSFTTRGYGSPLHF.

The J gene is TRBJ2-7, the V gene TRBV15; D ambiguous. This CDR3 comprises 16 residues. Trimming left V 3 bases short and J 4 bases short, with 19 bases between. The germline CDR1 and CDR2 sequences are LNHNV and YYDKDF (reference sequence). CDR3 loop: CATSRVAVSARYEQYF. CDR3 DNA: TGTGCCACCAGCAGGGTTGCGGTATCCGCCCGATACGAGCAGTACTTC.

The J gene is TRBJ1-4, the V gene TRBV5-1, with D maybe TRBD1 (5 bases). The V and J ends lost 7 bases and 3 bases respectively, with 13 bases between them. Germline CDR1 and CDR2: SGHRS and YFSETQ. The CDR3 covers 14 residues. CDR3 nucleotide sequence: TGCGCCAGCTCCGTTGAAGGGGCTAATGAAAAACTGTTTTTT. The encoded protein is CASSVEGANEKLFF.

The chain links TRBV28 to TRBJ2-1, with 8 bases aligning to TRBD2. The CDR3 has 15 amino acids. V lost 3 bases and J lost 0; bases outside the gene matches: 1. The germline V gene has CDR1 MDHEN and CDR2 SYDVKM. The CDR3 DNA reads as TGTGCCAGCAGTTTTAGCGGGGACTCCTACAATGAGCAGTTCTTC. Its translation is CASSFSGDSYNEQFF.

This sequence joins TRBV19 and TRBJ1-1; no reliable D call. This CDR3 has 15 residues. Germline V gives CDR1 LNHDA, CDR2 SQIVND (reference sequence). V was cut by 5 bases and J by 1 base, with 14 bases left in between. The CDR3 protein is CASSGRVKANTEAFF. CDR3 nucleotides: TGTGCCAGTAGTGGCCGGGTTAAAGCGAACACTGAAGCTTTCTTT.

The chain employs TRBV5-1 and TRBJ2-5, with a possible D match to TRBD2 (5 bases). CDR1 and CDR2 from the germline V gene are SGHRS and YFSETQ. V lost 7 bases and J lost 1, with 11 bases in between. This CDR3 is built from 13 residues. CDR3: CASRLAIQETQYF. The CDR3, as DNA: TGCGCCAGCCGTCTAGCCATCCAAGAGACCCAGTACTTC.